These 9 T cell receptor beta chains were sequenced from one sample in a study of early T cells in non-severe SARS-CoV-2 infection. TCRdb called the 5' RACE reads again in MiXCR, with one record for every CDR3 protein. The table shows 64,000 or so distinct CDR3 sequences, with roughly 12% occurring only once. The specimen comprised whole blood, sampled at baseline. All receptors derive from an adult who was a healthcare worker with PCR-confirmed SARS-CoV-2 infection or an uninfected control (not recorded which).

The chain combines TRBV7-2 with TRBJ2-5; 9 bases fit TRBD1. Germline-derived CDR1 and CDR2 are SGHTA and FQGNSA. The CDR3 loop spans 16 amino acids. Trimming cost V 5 bases and J 3 bases; bases outside gene matches: 10. CDR3: CASSLTSGTGKETQYF. DNA for the CDR3: TGTGCCAGCAGCCTGACATCCGGGACAGGGAAAGAGACCCAGTACTTC.

At least ten counts were recorded for this clonotype. V gene TRBV20-1 combines with J gene TRBJ2-2; 8 bases match TRBD2. This CDR3 has 18 residues. Germline trimming cut 1 base from V and 1 base from J; bases unmatched to any gene: 11. Germline CDR1 and CDR2: DFQATT and SNEGSKA (reference sequence). The CDR3 reads CSARASLAGMGNTGELFF. DNA of the CDR3: TGCAGTGCTAGAGCGTCCTTAGCGGGAATGGGGAACACCGGGGAGCTGTTTTTT.

This clonotype was seen a handful of times. This sequence joins TRBV20-1 and TRBJ2-2; no clear D. Per the germline V gene, CDR1 is DFQATT and CDR2 is SNEGSKA (reference sequence). The CDR3 is 13 amino acids. Trimming took 1 base from V and 7 from J, leaving 10 bases between them. The CDR3 DNA reads TGCAGTGCTAGAGTGGCAGGCGACGGGGAGCTGTTTTTT. It translates to CSARVAGDGELFF.

In its sample, this clonotype was seen a few times. The chain employs TRBV6-1 and TRBJ1-1; a weak D match, TRBD1 (6 bases). This CDR3 spans 13 amino acids. Germline lookup yields CDR1 MNHNS and CDR2 SASEGT. The V end was cut by 6 bases, the J end by 1 base, with 9 bases between. The chain's CDR3 is CASRETGNTEAFF. The CDR3 region has the DNA TGTGCCAGCAGGGAGACAGGGAACACTGAAGCTTTCTTT.

The rearrangement links TRBV18 to TRBJ2-1; D not certain. The CDR3 runs to 16 residues. The ends were cut back, 1 base at V and 6 bases at J, with 16 bases in the middle. Per the germline V gene, CDR1 is KGHSH and CDR2 is LQKENI. The chain's CDR3 is CASSPLSGIVTNEQFF. The DNA for the CDR3 is TGTGCCAGCTCACCACTTTCCGGAATAGTAACCAATGAGCAGTTCTTC.

The sample holds a few counts of this clonotype. The chain joins TRBV12-3 or TRBV12-4 to TRBJ2-7; a possible D gene is TRBD1 (6 bases). The length of the CDR3 is 12 residues. V was trimmed by 2 bases and J by 6 bases, leaving 8 bases between them. The chain's CDR3 is CASSLRGIEQYF. As DNA, the CDR3 is TGTGCCAGCAGTTTAAGGGGGATCGAGCAGTACTTC.

This clonotype was seen many times. The rearrangement uses TRBV12-3 or TRBV12-4 and TRBJ1-2, with D possibly matching TRBD1 (5 bases). The V gene lost 5 bases and the J gene lost 4 bases, with 8 bases spanning the gap. The CDR3 sequence is 12 residues long. CDR3 coding DNA: TGTGCCAGCAGTCCGGACATCTATGGCTACACCTTC. It yields the protein CASSPDIYGYTF.

This chain joins TRBV20-1 and TRBJ2-7, with TRBD2 matching over 10 bases. V dropped 3 bases and J dropped 7; count of bases not matched to a gene: 15. The CDR3 totals 16 residues. Germline V gene lookup returns CDR1 DFQATT and CDR2 SNEGSKA (reference sequence). The CDR3 region is CSASGEPVAGGKEQYF. The CDR3 DNA reads as TGCAGTGCTAGTGGGGAGCCAGTAGCGGGAGGCAAAGAGCAGTACTTC.

This clonotype was seen repeatedly, ten times or more. The chain carries TRBV20-1 and TRBJ2-7, with a possible D match to TRBD1 (5 bases). The CDR3 covers 13 residues. The germline V and J ends were trimmed by 4 bases and 2 bases, with 12 bases remaining between them. CDR1 is DFQATT, CDR2 SNEGSKA, per germline (reference sequence). CDR3 sequence reads: CSAKNRGAYEQYF. The DNA of the CDR3 is TGCAGTGCTAAAAATAGGGGCGCCTACGAGCAGTACTTC.